This TCR beta chain was captured in a study of identical twins. Using its own MiXCR run on the 5' RACE reads, TCRdb lists one record per CDR3 protein. This sample has 250,000 to 300,000 distinct CDR3 sequences; roughly 9% occur once, and the top ten carry approximately 7%. This clonotype was observed at least ten times. CDR3 length: 11 residues. Trimming removed 6 bases from V and 5 bases from J, with 5 bases in between. Germline values: CDR1 SEHNR, CDR2 FQNEAQ (reference sequence). These data are also associated with another study on yellow fever vaccine responses in identical twins.

V gene TRBV7-9 combines with J gene TRBJ2-1, with D uncertain. The sequence was collected from a woman younger than 30 in good health. Sequencing was done on a sample of CD8+ T cells sorted from blood. CDR3 protein: CASSLDNEQFF. The CDR3 DNA is TGTGCCAGCAGTCTCGACAATGAGCAGTTCTTC.